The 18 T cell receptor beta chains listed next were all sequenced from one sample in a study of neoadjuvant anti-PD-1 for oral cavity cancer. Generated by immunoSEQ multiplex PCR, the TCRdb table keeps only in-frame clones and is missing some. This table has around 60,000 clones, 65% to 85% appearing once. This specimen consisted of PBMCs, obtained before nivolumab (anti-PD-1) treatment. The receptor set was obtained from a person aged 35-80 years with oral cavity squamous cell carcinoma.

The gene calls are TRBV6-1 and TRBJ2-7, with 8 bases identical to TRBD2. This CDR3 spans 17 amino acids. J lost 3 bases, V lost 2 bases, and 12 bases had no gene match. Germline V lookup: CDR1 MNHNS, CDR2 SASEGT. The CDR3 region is CASSELRRGTSYYEQYF. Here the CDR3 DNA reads TGTGCCAGCAGTGAACTACGTAGGGGGACTAGTTACTACGAGCAGTACTTC.

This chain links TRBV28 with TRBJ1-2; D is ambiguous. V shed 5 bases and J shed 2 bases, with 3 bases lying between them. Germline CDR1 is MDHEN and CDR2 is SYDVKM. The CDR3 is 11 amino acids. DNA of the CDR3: TGTGCCAGCAGTATCAACTATGGCTACACCTTC. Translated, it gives CASSINYGYTF.

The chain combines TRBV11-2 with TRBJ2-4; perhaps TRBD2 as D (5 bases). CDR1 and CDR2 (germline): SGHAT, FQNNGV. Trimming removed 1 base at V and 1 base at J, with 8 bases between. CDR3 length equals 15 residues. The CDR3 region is CASSLVPGAKNIQYF. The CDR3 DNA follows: TGTGCCAGCAGCTTAGTACCGGGGGCCAAAAACATTCAGTACTTC.

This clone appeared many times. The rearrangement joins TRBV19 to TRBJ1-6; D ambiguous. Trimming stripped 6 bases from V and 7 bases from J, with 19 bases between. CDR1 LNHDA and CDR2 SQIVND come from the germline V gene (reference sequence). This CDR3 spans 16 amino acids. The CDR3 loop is CASSSPPGSLNSPLHF. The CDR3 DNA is TGTGCCAGTAGCTCCCCGCCGGGCTCCCTCAATTCACCCCTCCACTTT.

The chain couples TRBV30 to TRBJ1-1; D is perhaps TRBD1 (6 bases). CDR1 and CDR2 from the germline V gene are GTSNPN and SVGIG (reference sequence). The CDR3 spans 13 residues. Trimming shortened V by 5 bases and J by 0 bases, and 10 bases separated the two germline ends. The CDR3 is CAWGGQMNTEAFF. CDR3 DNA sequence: TGTGCCTGGGGTGGACAGATGAACACTGAAGCTTTCTTT.

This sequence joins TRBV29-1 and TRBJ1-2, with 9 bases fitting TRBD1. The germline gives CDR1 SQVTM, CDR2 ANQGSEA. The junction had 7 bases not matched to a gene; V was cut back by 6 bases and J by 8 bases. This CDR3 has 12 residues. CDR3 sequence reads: CSVRTGERGYTF. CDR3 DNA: TGCAGCGTCCGGACAGGGGAACGAGGCTACACCTTC.

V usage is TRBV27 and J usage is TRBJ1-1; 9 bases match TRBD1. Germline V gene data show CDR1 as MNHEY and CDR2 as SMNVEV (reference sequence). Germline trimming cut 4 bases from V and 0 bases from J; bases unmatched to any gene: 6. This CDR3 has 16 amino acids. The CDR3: CASSSWTGVMNTEAFF. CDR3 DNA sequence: TGTGCCAGCAGTTCGTGGACAGGGGTCATGAACACTGAAGCTTTCTTT.

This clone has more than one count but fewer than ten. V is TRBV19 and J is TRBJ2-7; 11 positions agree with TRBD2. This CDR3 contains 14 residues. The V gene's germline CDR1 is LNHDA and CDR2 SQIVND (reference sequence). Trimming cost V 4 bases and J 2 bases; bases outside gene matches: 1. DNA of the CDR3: TGTGCCAGTAGTAGACTAGCGGGACCCTACGAGCAGTACTTC. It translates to CASSRLAGPYEQYF.

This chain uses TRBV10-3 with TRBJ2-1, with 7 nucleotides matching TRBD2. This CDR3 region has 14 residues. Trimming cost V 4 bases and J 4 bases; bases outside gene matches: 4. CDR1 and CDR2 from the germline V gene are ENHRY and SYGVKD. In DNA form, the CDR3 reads TGTGCCATCAGTGTGCTAGCGGAGTACAATGAGCAGTTCTTC. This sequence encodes CAISVLAEYNEQFF.

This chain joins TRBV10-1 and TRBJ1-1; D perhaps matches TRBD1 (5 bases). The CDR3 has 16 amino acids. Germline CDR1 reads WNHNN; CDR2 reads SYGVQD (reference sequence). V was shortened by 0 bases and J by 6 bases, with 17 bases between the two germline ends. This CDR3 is CASSESGSRDVAEAFF. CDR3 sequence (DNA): TGCGCCAGCAGTGAGTCCGGGAGCAGGGATGTGGCTGAAGCTTTCTTT.

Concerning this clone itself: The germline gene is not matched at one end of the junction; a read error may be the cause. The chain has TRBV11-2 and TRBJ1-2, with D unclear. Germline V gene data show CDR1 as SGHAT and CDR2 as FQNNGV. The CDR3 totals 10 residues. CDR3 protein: CASSLIRLFF. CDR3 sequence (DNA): TGTGCCAGCAGCTTGATAAGGCTCTTCTTC.

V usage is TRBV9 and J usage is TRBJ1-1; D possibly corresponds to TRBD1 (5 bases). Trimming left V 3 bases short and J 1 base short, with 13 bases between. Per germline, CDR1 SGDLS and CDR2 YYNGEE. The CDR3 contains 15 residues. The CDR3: CASSGGVSWNTEAFF. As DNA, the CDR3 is TGTGCCAGCAGCGGAGGGGTATCGTGGAACACTGAAGCTTTCTTT.

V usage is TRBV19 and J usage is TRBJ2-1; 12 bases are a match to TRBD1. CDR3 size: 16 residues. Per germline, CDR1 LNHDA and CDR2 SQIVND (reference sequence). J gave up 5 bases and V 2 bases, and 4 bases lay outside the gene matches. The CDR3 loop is CASSITGQGADNEQFF. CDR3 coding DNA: TGTGCCAGTAGTATAACGGGACAGGGGGCTGACAATGAGCAGTTCTTC.

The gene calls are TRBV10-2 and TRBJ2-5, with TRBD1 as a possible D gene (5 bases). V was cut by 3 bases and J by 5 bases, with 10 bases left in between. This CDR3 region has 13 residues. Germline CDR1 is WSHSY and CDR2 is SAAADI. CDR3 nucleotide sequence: TGCGCCAGCAGTGAACAGGACGGTGAGACCCAGTACTTC. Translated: CASSEQDGETQYF.

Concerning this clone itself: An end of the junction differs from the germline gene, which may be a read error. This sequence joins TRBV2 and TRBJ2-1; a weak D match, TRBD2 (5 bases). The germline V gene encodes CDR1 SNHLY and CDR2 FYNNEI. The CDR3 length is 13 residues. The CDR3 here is CASSEAAAVGKLF. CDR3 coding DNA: TGTGCCAGCAGTGAAGCGGCGGCGGTCGGGAAGCTCTTC.

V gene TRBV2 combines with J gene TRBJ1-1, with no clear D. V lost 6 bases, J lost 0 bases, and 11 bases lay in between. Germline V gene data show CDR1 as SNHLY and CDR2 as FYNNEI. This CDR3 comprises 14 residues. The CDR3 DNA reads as TGTGCCAGCAGCGGATGGGGTGTGAACACTGAAGCTTTCTTT. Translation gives CASSGWGVNTEAFF.

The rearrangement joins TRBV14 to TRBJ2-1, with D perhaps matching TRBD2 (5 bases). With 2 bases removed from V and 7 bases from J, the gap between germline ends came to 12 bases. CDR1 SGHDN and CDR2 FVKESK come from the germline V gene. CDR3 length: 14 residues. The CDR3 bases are TGTGCCAGCAGCCAAACCCGCGGGCTTAATGAGCAGTTCTTC. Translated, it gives CASSQTRGLNEQFF.

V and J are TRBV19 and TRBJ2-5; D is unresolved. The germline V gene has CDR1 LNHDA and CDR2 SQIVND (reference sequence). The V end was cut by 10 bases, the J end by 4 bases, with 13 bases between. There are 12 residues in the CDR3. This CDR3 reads CATSARRETQYF. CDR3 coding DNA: TGTGCCACTTCGGCCCGTCGAGAGACCCAGTACTTC. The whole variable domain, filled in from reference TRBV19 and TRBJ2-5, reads DGGITQSPKYLFRKEGQNVTLSCEQNLNHDAMYWYRQDPGQGLRLIYYSQIVNDFQKGDIAEGYSVSREKKESFPLTVTSAQKNPTAFYLCATSARRETQYFGPGTRLLVL.